This T cell receptor beta chain was recovered during a study of blood T cell repertoires in COVID-19. Trimming cost V 2 bases and J 5 bases, with 12 bases left between them. The CDR3 runs to 13 residues. Germline V lookup: CDR1 GTSNPN, CDR2 SVGIG (reference sequence). The method was immunoSEQ multiplex PCR; TCRdb's version includes in-frame clones alone and lacks a portion of them. The sample lists hundreds of thousands of clones, less than 85% occurring once. Specimen: peripheral blood. The receptor was derived from an older woman with active or convalescent COVID-19. The chain links TRBV30 to TRBJ1-1; a possible D gene is TRBD1 (5 bases). The CDR3 sequence is CAWSMQGETEAFF. CDR3 DNA sequence: TGTGCCTGGAGTATGCAGGGTGAGACTGAAGCTTTCTTT.